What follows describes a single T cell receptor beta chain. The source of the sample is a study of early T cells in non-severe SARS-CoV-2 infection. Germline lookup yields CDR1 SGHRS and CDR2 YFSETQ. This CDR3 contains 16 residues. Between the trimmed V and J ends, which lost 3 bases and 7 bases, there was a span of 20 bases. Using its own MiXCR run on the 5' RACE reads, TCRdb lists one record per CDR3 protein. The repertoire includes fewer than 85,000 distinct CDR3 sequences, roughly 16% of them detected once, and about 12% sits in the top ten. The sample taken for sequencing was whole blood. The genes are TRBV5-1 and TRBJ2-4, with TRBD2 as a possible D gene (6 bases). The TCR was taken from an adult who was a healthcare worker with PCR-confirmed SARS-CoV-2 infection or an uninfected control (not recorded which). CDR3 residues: CASSSPDWGVGNIQYF. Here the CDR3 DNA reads TGCGCCAGCAGCTCCCCCGACTGGGGGGTGGGGAACATTCAGTACTTC.